This T cell receptor (beta chain) came from a study of T-cell reconstitution after alpha-beta-depleted transplantation in children. Library preparation (for TCRbeta) was performed with unique molecular identifiers. TCRdb reanalysed the PCR reads using MiXCR and keeps one entry per CDR3 protein. The data show more than 450,000 distinct CDR3 sequences, around 17% seen once. This clonotype was recorded a few times. CDR3 length: 14 amino acids. Unmatched junction bases numbered 6, after V lost 4 bases and J lost 7 bases. Germline V gives CDR1 SNHLY, CDR2 FYNNEI. This receptor was identified in a human donor who donated a stem cell graft to a child with acute lymphoblastic leukemia. Sequencing used PBMCs from the stem cell graft donor, obtained from the stem cell graft. The rearrangement uses TRBV2 and TRBJ1-5; TRBD1 matches at 8 bases. CDR3 nucleotides: TGTGCCAGCAGTGCGACAGGGGTACGGCAGCCCCAGCATTTT. It yields the protein CASSATGVRQPQHF.